This T cell receptor beta chain is drawn from a study of OX40 agonist ivuxolimab in advanced cancers. Produced via immunoSEQ multiplex PCR; TCRdb's table is partial and in-frame only. The table has roughly 40,000 clones, around 90% seen once. CDR1 is SGHRS and CDR2 is YFSETQ in the germline V gene. CDR3 length equals 16 residues. With 4 bases clipped from V and 7 bases from J, the junction kept 14 bases outside the gene matches. This TCR derives from an adult with an advanced solid tumor such as melanoma, head and neck, liver or kidney cancer. The V gene is TRBV5-1, the J gene TRBJ1-1, with 9 bases identical to TRBD1. The sequenced sample was CD4+ or CD8+ T cells sorted from blood, obtained in a trial of the OX40 agonist ivuxolimab. The CDR3: CASSPGTGPRGVEAFF. The CDR3 DNA reads TGCGCCAGCAGCCCCGGGACAGGGCCCCGAGGGGTTGAAGCTTTCTTT.